This section outlines one T cell receptor (beta chain) sequence together with its context. Its cognate antigen is unknown. These data originate in a study of CXCR3-negative and CXCR3-positive naive CD8 T cells. As for the study in general: With about 1.5 +/- 0.3 million reads per library, the TRB reads numbered roughly 140 million in total.

Germline CDR1 reads SGHDN; CDR2 reads FVKESK. This CDR3 has 15 amino acids. General study findings and limits: CXCR3 expression dropped partially after cryopreservation, and most assays relied on fresh PBMCs. Similar TRBV-TRBJ gene usage was seen in naive CXCR3-negative and CXCR3-positive cells, but not in memory cells.

cDNA libraries for TRB were generated by 5' RACE incorporating UMI labels. TCRdb re-called the 5' RACE reads and catalogs CDR3 proteins one per entry, DNA excluded. This sample lists around 90,000 distinct CDR3 sequences; its ten largest clones have around 1%. Sequencing input: naive CXCR3- CD8+ T cells from blood. Subset noted: CD45RO-CCR7+CD27+CD95- naive CD8+ T cells lacking CXCR3 (TNR3-). This sequence was found in a human donor in good health. Some clones in this sample may be carry-over from other donors' samples. The chain recombines TRBV14 with TRBJ2-7; checking the TCRdb D call of TRBD2 is not possible without DNA. CDR3 in amino acids: CASSPPSGGTYEQYF.